One and the same sample provided the 8 T cell receptor beta chains below, sequenced in a study of shared clonotypes between healthy human individuals (dated by TCRdb to 2020 to 2021). Library preparation was by the immunoSEQ multiplex PCR assay. This is the immuneACCESS table as TCRdb keeps it, with only in-frame sequences that have V and J called. A part of the clones is gone; compared with another copy, unresolved V genes explain less than half, and the rest is unexplained. The sample contains some 240,000 clones, 65% of them found a single time. The top ten clonotypes cover roughly 11% of the sample. The sequenced material came from memory CD4+ T cells sorted from blood. Read against the paper, the sample's cell subset or site label means: CD45RA-negative fraction. The receptors come from a man aged 30-40 years in good health.

Note on this clone: Distinct nucleotide sequences in the sample also encode this CDR3. The V and J genes are TRBV14 and TRBJ1-2, with D perhaps TRBD1 (6 bases). The CDR3 contains 17 residues. The germline V and J ends were trimmed by 4 bases and 3 bases, with 21 bases remaining between them. Germline CDR1 SGHDN, CDR2 FVKESK. This chain's CDR3 is CASSPKGRGRVDYGYTF. CDR3 DNA sequence: TGTGCCAGCAGCCCAAAGGGCAGGGGACGCGTCGACTATGGCTACACCTTC.

The J gene is TRBJ2-6, the V gene TRBV4-1; D gene uncertain. Germline CDR1 and CDR2: MGHRA and YSYEKL. This CDR3 region has 15 residues. V lost 0 bases, J lost 2 bases, and 5 bases lay in between. CDR3 sequence (DNA): TGCGCCAGCAGCCAAGAGGGTGCTGGGGCCAACGTCCTGACTTTC. This codes for CASSQEGAGANVLTF.

This rearrangement joins TRBV10-3 to TRBJ2-7, with 7 positions matching TRBD2. The V gene end was trimmed by 10 bases and the J gene end by 4 bases; junction bases not matched to a gene: 13. CDR3 length: 14 amino acids. The germline V gene has CDR1 ENHRY and CDR2 SYGVKD. The CDR3 DNA reads as TGTGCCACGCGTGGGGGGGGGTATAGGTACGAGCAGTACTTC. Translation gives CATRGGGYRYEQYF.

The chain links TRBV6-1 to TRBJ2-5, with TRBD1 as a possible D gene (6 bases). This CDR3 spans 11 amino acids. V was cut by 3 bases and J by 12 bases, with 11 bases left in between. Germline CDR1 and CDR2: MNHNS and SASEGT. CDR3 protein: CASSEGYREYF. CDR3 DNA sequence: TGTGCCAGCAGTGAGGGTTACAGGGAGTACTTC.

This clone showed up just a few times. The chain recombines TRBV7-8 with TRBJ1-2, with TRBD1 as a possible D gene (5 bases). V lost 4 bases and J 8 bases, leaving 26 bases between the germline ends. Germline V gene lookup returns CDR1 SGHVS and CDR2 FQNEAQ. This CDR3 is 17 amino acids long. CDR3 in amino acids: CASSSPPLTDLLWGYTF. The CDR3 DNA reads TGTGCCAGCAGCTCTCCGCCTCTGACAGACCTTCTTTGGGGCTACACCTTC.

This clone was seen just once. The chain couples TRBV5-8 to TRBJ2-1; 12 bases agree with TRBD2. From germline, CDR1 is SGHTS and CDR2 YDEGEE. The ends lost 4 bases at V and 8 bases at J; junction bases unmatched: 7. This CDR3 region has 15 residues. The CDR3 DNA reads as TGTGCCAGCAGCACGCTAGCGGGAGGGCCCGATGAGCAGTTCTTC. Its protein product is CASSTLAGGPDEQFF.

CDR3 sequence: CASRPKRGLYSYEQYF. Written as DNA, the CDR3 is TGTGCCAGCCGACCGAAAAGGGGGCTATACTCCTACGAGCAGTACTTC. The rearrangement links TRBV27 to TRBJ2-7, with 7 bases matching TRBD1. The germline V gene has CDR1 MNHEY and CDR2 SMNVEV (reference sequence). Losses at the gene ends were 8 bases for V and 0 bases for J; bases not matched to a gene: 13. CDR3 length: 16 amino acids.

This chain connects TRBV11-3 to TRBJ2-2; no clear D. In germline, CDR1 is SGHNT, CDR2 YENEEA. V lost 2 bases to trimming and J lost 5 bases, with 9 bases between them. The CDR3 has 14 residues. CDR3 sequence (DNA): TGTGCCAGCAGCTTAAAGAGGCAAACCGGGGAGCTGTTTTTT. This translates into CASSLKRQTGELFF. The full variable domain, completed using reference TRBV11-3 and TRBJ2-2, is EAGVVQSPRYKIIEKKQPVAFWCNPISGHNTLYWYLQNLGQGPELLIRYENEEAVDDSQLPKDRFSAERLKGVDSTLKIQPAELGDSAVYLCASSLKRQTGELFFGEGSRLTVL.